These 21 T cell receptor beta chains share one sample of origin, sequenced in a study of cytomegalovirus exposure and HLA in healthy donors. The PCR made use of 60 Vbeta and 13 Jbeta primers. Libraries were prepared by immunoSEQ multiplex PCR; TCRdb keeps only in-frame clonotypes and omits some of them. This table holds roughly 130,000 clones, 88% found once. Specimen: PBMCs. The receptors originated from a woman aged 40 to 50 in good health and CMV-seronegative.

The chain couples TRBV13 to TRBJ1-2; D uncertain. This CDR3 is 14 amino acids long. Germline V gene sequence: CDR1 PRHDT, CDR2 FYEKMQ (reference sequence). The germline V and J ends were trimmed by 1 base and 6 bases, with 12 bases remaining between them. CDR3 protein: CASSLATGTHGYTF. In nucleotides, the CDR3 is TGTGCCAGCAGCTTAGCGACGGGAACCCATGGCTACACCTTC.

A few counts support this clone. The V gene is TRBV7-9, the J gene TRBJ2-7, with 9 bases that match TRBD2. Germline CDR1 is SEHNR and CDR2 is FQNEAQ (reference sequence). CDR3 length: 14 amino acids. V gave up 0 bases and J gave up 5 bases; unmatched junction bases: 2. DNA of the CDR3: TGTGCCAGCAGCTTAGCTAGCGGGAGCCACGAGCAGTACTTC. Translated: CASSLASGSHEQYF.

The chain employs TRBV7-6 and TRBJ2-3, with D perhaps matching TRBD2 (6 bases). V was pared by 5 bases and J by 2 bases, with 17 bases between. CDR3 length: 16 residues. Germline lookup yields CDR1 SGHVS and CDR2 FNYEAQ. CDR3 protein: CASSRRGTGFTDTQYF. The CDR3 coding sequence is TGTGCCAGCAGCCGCCGGGGGACGGGGTTCACAGATACGCAGTATTTT.

The chain links TRBV6-6 to TRBJ2-6, with a possible D match to TRBD1 (6 bases). The CDR3 has 12 amino acids. Germline assignment: CDR1 MNHNY and CDR2 SVGAGI (reference sequence). Deletions cut 8 bases from V and 4 bases from J, with 6 bases between. For the CDR3, the DNA is TGTGCCAGCCAGGGGGGGGCCAACGTCCTGACTTTC. Its protein is CASQGGANVLTF.

This chain uses TRBV19 with TRBJ2-5; TRBD1 matches 9 bases. Trimming took 10 bases from V and 5 from J; bases not matched to a gene: 2. This CDR3 spans 11 amino acids. Germline CDR1 is LNHDA and CDR2 is SQIVND (reference sequence). CDR3 region: CATGQGETQYF. The CDR3 region has the DNA TGTGCCACCGGACAGGGGGAGACCCAGTACTTC.

The V gene is TRBV5-1, the J gene TRBJ2-3; maybe TRBD1 (7 bases). This CDR3 comprises 13 residues. Germline CDR1 SGHRS, CDR2 YFSETQ. The CDR3 sequence is CASEAGGTDTQYF. CDR3 in DNA: TGCGCGAGCGAAGCAGGGGGGACAGATACGCAGTATTTT.

The chain carries TRBV5-1 and TRBJ1-1; 8 bases align to TRBD1. The germline gives CDR1 SGHRS, CDR2 YFSETQ. This CDR3 is 15 amino acids long. Trimming took 2 bases from V and 1 from J; bases not matched to a gene: 4. CDR3 in amino acids: CASSFPTGGNTEAFF. Here the CDR3 DNA reads TGCGCCAGCAGCTTCCCCACAGGGGGGAACACTGAAGCTTTCTTT.

The chain links TRBV28 to TRBJ1-1; 7 bases fit TRBD1. The germline gives CDR1 MDHEN, CDR2 SYDVKM. This CDR3 region has 16 residues. V trimming: 3 bases; J trimming: 4 bases; junction bases outside the gene matches: 11. The CDR3 nucleotides are TGTGCCAGCAGTTTTGAACAGGGAAGGGGGCGCACTGAAGCTTTCTTT. It encodes CASSFEQGRGRTEAFF.

The gene calls are TRBV11-3 and TRBJ2-1; TRBD1 is a possible D gene (6 bases). This CDR3 contains 16 residues. The germline gives CDR1 SGHNT, CDR2 YENEEA. Trimming took 2 bases from V and 4 from J, leaving 15 bases between them. This CDR3 is CASSLSGRGSYNEQFF. The CDR3 DNA reads TGTGCCAGCAGCTTAAGCGGCAGGGGTTCATACAATGAGCAGTTCTTC. The full variable domain, in which reference TRBV11-3 and TRBJ2-1 provide the parts outside the CDR3, is EAGVVQSPRYKIIEKKQPVAFWCNPISGHNTLYWYLQNLGQGPELLIRYENEEAVDDSQLPKDRFSAERLKGVDSTLKIQPAELGDSAVYLCASSLSGRGSYNEQFFGPGTRLTVL.

The chain joins TRBV9 to TRBJ2-3; 7 bases map to TRBD1. There are 15 residues in the CDR3. Losses at the gene ends were 4 bases for V and 6 bases for J; bases not matched to a gene: 11. Germline V lookup: CDR1 SGDLS, CDR2 YYNGEE. The CDR3 nucleotides read TGTGCCAGCAGCACCTACAGGGGTTTTGGGGATACGCAGTATTTT. It is translated as CASSTYRGFGDTQYF.

The V gene is TRBV11-3, the J gene TRBJ2-3, with 10 bases identical to TRBD2. Per germline, CDR1 SGHNT and CDR2 YENEEA. This CDR3 has 15 amino acids. Germline trimming cut 5 bases from V and 3 bases from J; bases unmatched to any gene: 5. CDR3 DNA: TGTGCCAGCAGCCAGCCGGGACTAGCGACAGATACGCAGTATTTT. Its protein product is CASSQPGLATDTQYF.

This clone is a singleton in its sample. The J gene is TRBJ2-3, the V gene TRBV6-6; 7 positions match TRBD1. The CDR3 length is 14 residues. From germline, CDR1 is MNHNY and CDR2 SVGAGI (reference sequence). V lost 7 bases and J lost 3; bases outside the gene matches: 7. The CDR3 DNA reads TGTGCCAGCAATGCAGGGGGAAGAACAGATACGCAGTATTTT. Translation gives CASNAGGRTDTQYF.

The V call is TRBV5-1, the J call TRBJ1-1; 7 bases align to TRBD1. Germline CDR1 is SGHRS and CDR2 is YFSETQ. This CDR3 is built from 14 residues. With 0 bases clipped from V and 7 bases from J, the junction kept 6 bases outside the gene matches. The CDR3 loop is CASSLVGQGVEAFF. CDR3 sequence (DNA): TGCGCCAGCAGCTTGGTAGGGCAGGGGGTTGAAGCTTTCTTT. Full variable domain (remainder filled in from reference TRBV5-1 and TRBJ1-1): KAGVTQTPRYLIKTRGQQVTLSCSPISGHRSVSWYQQTPGQGLQFLFEYFSETQRNKGNFPGRFSGRQFSNSRSEMNVSTLELGDSALYLCASSLVGQGVEAFFGQGTRLTVV.

The J gene is TRBJ2-1, the V gene TRBV30; D perhaps matches TRBD2 (7 bases). Germline V lookup: CDR1 GTSNPN, CDR2 SVGIG (reference sequence). V was trimmed by 3 bases and J by 2 bases, leaving 11 bases between them. This CDR3 contains 14 residues. CDR3 DNA sequence: TGTGCCTGGAGAGGCGGGGGCGCCTACAATGAGCAGTTCTTC. Encoded protein: CAWRGGGAYNEQFF.

This sequence joins TRBV5-1 and TRBJ1-6; D is unclear. The germline V gene encodes CDR1 SGHRS and CDR2 YFSETQ. Trimming removed 4 bases from V and 8 bases from J, with 16 bases in between. The CDR3 length is 15 residues. The CDR3 DNA follows: TGCGCCAGCAGCCTATGGGAGGGCCCGGATTCACCCCTCCACTTT. This gives the protein CASSLWEGPDSPLHF.

The V gene is TRBV7-6, the J gene TRBJ2-2; possible D gene TRBD2, 6 bases. V lost 5 bases and J 7 bases, leaving 14 bases between the germline ends. CDR3 size: 14 residues. The germline V gene has CDR1 SGHVS and CDR2 FNYEAQ. As DNA, the CDR3 is TGTGCCAGCAGCCGCCCGGCGGGGCGCGGGGAGCTGTTTTTT. Its translation: CASSRPAGRGELFF.

The rearrangement joins TRBV5-4 to TRBJ2-1; TRBD1 agrees at 9 bases. The CDR3 extends over 15 amino acids. The V segment lost 4 bases and the J segment 0 bases; nucleotides outside the gene matches: 2. Germline CDR1 reads SGHNT; CDR2 reads YYREEE (reference sequence). The DNA of the CDR3 is TGTGCCAGCAGCCCGGACAGGGGCTCCTACAATGAGCAGTTCTTC. Its protein product is CASSPDRGSYNEQFF.

This chain uses TRBV9 with TRBJ2-1; TRBD2 matches 11 bases. Germline CDR1 is SGDLS and CDR2 is YYNGEE. With 4 bases clipped from V and 4 bases from J, the junction kept 4 bases outside the gene matches. This CDR3 region has 15 residues. The DNA for the CDR3 is TGTGCCAGCAGCCCAGGGACTAGCGGATACAATGAGCAGTTCTTC. Its translation is CASSPGTSGYNEQFF. The whole variable domain, remainder taken from reference TRBV9 and TRBJ2-1, is DSGVTQTPKHLITATGQRVTLRCSPRSGDLSVYWYQQSLDQGLQFLIQYYNGEERAKGNILERFSAQQFPDLHSELNLSSLELGDSALYFCASSPGTSGYNEQFFGPGTRLTVL.

This clone showed up just once. The V and J genes are TRBV5-4 and TRBJ2-3; 12 nucleotides agree with TRBD2. The CDR3 runs to 16 residues. The V segment lost 5 bases and the J segment 5 bases; nucleotides outside the gene matches: 9. In germline, CDR1 is SGHNT, CDR2 YYREEE (reference sequence). The CDR3 sequence is CASSSRLAGVVDTQYF. The CDR3 DNA follows: TGTGCCAGCAGTTCTCGACTAGCGGGAGTGGTAGATACGCAGTATTTT.

The genes are TRBV28 and TRBJ1-4; perhaps TRBD1 as D (6 bases). The CDR3 is made up of 13 amino acids. Per germline, CDR1 MDHEN and CDR2 SYDVKM. The germline V and J ends were trimmed by 8 bases and 2 bases, with 9 bases remaining between them. This CDR3 is CASSRGTNEKLFF. CDR3 DNA sequence: TGTGCCAGCTCCAGGGGCACTAATGAAAAACTGTTTTTT.

The V and J genes are TRBV7-2 and TRBJ1-6; 7 positions match TRBD1. CDR3 length: 15 residues. Germline-derived CDR1 and CDR2 are SGHTA and FQGNSA. Trimming took 0 bases from V and 10 from J; bases not matched to a gene: 6. CDR3 amino acids: CASSLATGILSPLHF. CDR3 DNA sequence: TGTGCCAGCAGCTTAGCGACAGGGATTCTCTCACCCCTCCACTTT.